One T cell receptor beta chain is described in this entry. The sample comes from a study of shared clonotypes between healthy human individuals. Profiling relied on immunoSEQ multiplex PCR, and the TCRdb table lists in-frame clones only, not all of them. Of roughly 2,300,000 clones listed, roughly 92% are singletons. V was cut by 3 bases and J by 4 bases, with 12 bases left in between. This CDR3 comprises 14 residues. Germline CDR1 and CDR2: SGHDN and FVKESK. This sequence joins TRBV14 and TRBJ1-1; D remains ambiguous. This receptor was obtained from a man aged 18 to 30 in good health. Some clones in this sample may be carry-over from other donors' samples. The sequenced sample was naive CD4+ T cells from PBMCs. Subset indicated: CD45RA+ positively selected. The CDR3 nucleotides are TGTGCCAGCAGCCAGGACCTAAGAGGCACTGAAGCTTTCTTT. Translation gives CASSQDLRGTEAFF.